Sequencing of this T cell receptor beta chain was carried out in a study of T cells in Graves' hyperthyroidism and ophthalmopathy. Study details: The initial diagnosis was the point when peripheral blood was collected, ahead of any treatment.

This clonotype was counted ten times or more. Antigen: not known. Broader study findings: Blood shared most expanded thyroid clonotypes above 0.001. Ophthalmopathy onset followed model prediction by a median around 6.9 months.

Trimming took 5 bases from V and 4 from J, leaving 14 bases between them. CDR1 is SGHVS, CDR2 FQNEAQ, per germline. This CDR3 is built from 14 residues. Patients aged 18 to 65 had newly diagnosed hyperthyroidism that had lasted under 2 months. What was amplified from RNA transcripts were TCR beta CDR3 regions. TCR CDR3 underwent first-round RT-PCR with the HTBI primer set. TCRdb processed the multiplex PCR reads anew with MiXCR; each CDR3 protein has one entry. The top ten clones hold roughly 32% of a sample with 150,000 to 200,000 distinct CDR3 sequences, over 15% of them seen once. The sample consisted of blood. This receptor was identified in a woman in her forties or fifties with Graves' hyperthyroidism. The chain is built from TRBV7-8 and TRBJ1-2; D is undetermined. CDR3 DNA: TGTGCCAGCAGCACTCTCTCAGCAGTCTATGGCTACACCTTC. The encoded protein is CASSTLSAVYGYTF.